A single sample is the source of the 7 T cell receptor beta chains below, sequenced in a study of Graves' ophthalmopathy and Graves' hyperthyroidism. Beta-chain TCR CDR3 regions were amplified from RNA transcripts. Investigators did first-round RT-PCR with HTBI primers, then second-round multiplex PCR. MiXCR, applied by TCRdb to the multiplex PCR reads, yields one record per CDR3 protein. The sample holds about 620,000 distinct CDR3 sequences, over 20% seen once. Sequenced material: peripheral blood. The receptors originated from a woman in her late teens or twenties with stable Graves' hyperthyroidism. Some clones in this sample may be carry-over from other donors' samples.

This clonotype was observed at least ten times. This rearrangement joins TRBV16 to TRBJ1-3; 9 nucleotides align to TRBD1. The CDR3 extends over 16 amino acids. Germline CDR1 is KGHSY and CDR2 is FQNENV. Trimming at V came to 4 bases and at J to 0 bases, leaving 4 bases not matched to a gene. The CDR3 here is CASSRGTGNSGNTIYF. As DNA, the CDR3 is TGTGCCAGCAGCCGAGGGACAGGGAACTCTGGAAACACCATATATTTT.

CDR3 in amino acids: CATSSHRAGELFF. In nucleotides, the CDR3 is TGTGCCACCAGCAGCCACAGGGCCGGGGAGCTGTTTTTT. J is TRBJ2-2 and V is TRBV15, with a weak D call TRBD1 (6 bases). In germline, CDR1 is LNHNV, CDR2 YYDKDF (reference sequence). V dropped 3 bases and J dropped 6 bases, with 8 bases sitting between them. This CDR3 has 13 residues.

This clonotype has a handful of counts. The rearrangement uses TRBV12-3 or TRBV12-4 and TRBJ1-1; D unclear. The CDR3 loop spans 14 amino acids. V shed 6 bases and J shed 2 bases, with 13 bases lying between them. The CDR3 nucleotides read TGTGCCAGCAGGCAGGATCTAATTAACACTGAAGCTTTCTTT. Translation gives CASRQDLINTEAFF.

There are many counts of this clonotype. The gene calls are TRBV6-1 and TRBJ1-2; TRBD1 is a possible D gene (6 bases). Trimming removed 3 bases from V and 3 bases from J, with 8 bases in between. Per the germline V gene, CDR1 is MNHNS and CDR2 is SASEGT. This CDR3 contains 13 residues. CDR3 DNA: TGTGCCAGCAGTGATTGGACAGACTATGGCTACACCTTC. It is translated as CASSDWTDYGYTF.

About this clonotype itself: Because the CDR3 is missing its conserved closing phenylalanine or tryptophan, this is likely a read error. CDR3 bases: TGTGCCAGTAACCATCAGAGAAGAGGGTGGGCGAGCCCTGAAGCTTTCGTT. Its protein is CASNHQRRGWASPEAFV. The V and J genes are TRBV19 and TRBJ1-1; D gene unclear. The CDR3 has 17 amino acids. Germline V gives CDR1 LNHDA, CDR2 SQIVND (reference sequence). V was pared by 7 bases and J by 6 bases, with 27 bases between.

At least ten counts were recorded for this clonotype. DNA for the CDR3: TGTGCCAGCAGTTTTGGGGGCGGGGACACTGAAGCTTTCTTT. Its protein is CASSFGGGDTEAFF. The chain carries TRBV12-3 or TRBV12-4 and TRBJ1-1, with D possibly TRBD1 on 6 matching bases. This CDR3 comprises 14 residues. V shed 3 bases and J shed 3 bases, with 11 bases lying between them.

This clonotype was picked up many times. The chain links TRBV12-3 or TRBV12-4 to TRBJ1-5; D not resolved. The CDR3 contains 15 residues. The V end was cut by 3 bases, the J end by 3 bases, with 12 bases between. CDR3 coding DNA: TGTGCCAGCAGTTTGACAATGAATTCCAATCAGCCCCAGCATTTT. Its protein product is CASSLTMNSNQPQHF.